Following are 15 T cell receptor beta chains from one sample sequenced in a study of shared clonotypes between healthy human individuals. Only in-frame clones appear in the TCRdb table, and some are missing; sequencing was by immunoSEQ multiplex PCR. The sample yields about 1 million clones, about 74% seen once. Sequencing was carried out using memory CD4+ T cells sorted from blood. Regarding subset: CD45RA-negative fraction. The receptors come from a man aged 18 to 29 in good health.

J is TRBJ2-1 and V is TRBV10-3; 9 bases are shared with TRBD2. With V trimmed by 5 bases and J by 9 bases, 2 bases remained unmatched. The CDR3 has 12 residues. Germline V CDR1 and CDR2: ENHRY, SYGVKD. The CDR3 protein is CAISNSGGEQFF. The CDR3 bases are TGTGCCATCAGTAATAGCGGGGGTGAGCAGTTCTTC.

The chain couples TRBV10-3 to TRBJ2-5; 8 nucleotides align to TRBD1. CDR1 and CDR2 from the germline V gene are ENHRY and SYGVKD. The CDR3 sequence is 14 residues long. Trimming at V came to 4 bases and at J to 5 bases, leaving 6 bases not matched to a gene. CDR3 amino acids: CAISVAGGGETQYF. The CDR3 DNA reads TGTGCCATCAGTGTGGCAGGGGGCGGGGAGACCCAGTACTTC.

The J gene is TRBJ1-4, the V gene TRBV5-1; TRBD1 might be the D (5 bases). CDR1 and CDR2 (germline): SGHRS, YFSETQ. The CDR3 totals 15 residues. V was cut by 1 base and J by 2 bases, with 9 bases left in between. This chain's CDR3 is CASSLYGGTNEKLFF. CDR3 in DNA: TGCGCCAGCAGCTTGTATGGGGGGACTAATGAAAAACTGTTTTTT.

The V and J genes are TRBV6-5 and TRBJ1-4; possible D gene TRBD1, 5 bases. V lost 10 bases and J lost 0, with 9 bases in between. Germline V CDR1 and CDR2: MNHEY, SVGAGI. The CDR3 sequence is 13 residues long. In DNA, the CDR3 is TGTGCCACCCGGACATCAACTAATGAAAAACTGTTTTTT. Amino acid sequence: CATRTSTNEKLFF.

This chain joins TRBV5-1 and TRBJ2-2; D is perhaps TRBD2 (6 bases). The CDR3 has 15 residues. The V end lost 9 bases, the J end lost 1 base, and 16 bases lay between the germline ends. Per germline, CDR1 SGHRS and CDR2 YFSETQ. CDR3 bases: TGCGCCACCGGACTGGTGGGGGGGAACACCGGGGAGCTGTTTTTT. Amino acids: CATGLVGGNTGELFF.

The gene calls are TRBV5-6 and TRBJ2-7, with a possible D match to TRBD1 (5 bases). V lost 5 bases to trimming and J lost 2 bases, with 14 bases between them. Germline assignment: CDR1 SGHDT and CDR2 YYEEEE. The CDR3 is 14 residues long. The CDR3 sequence is CASSWTPHAYEQYF. CDR3 DNA: TGTGCCAGCAGTTGGACACCTCATGCCTACGAGCAGTACTTC.

This clone has a handful of counts. This rearrangement joins TRBV2 to TRBJ1-4; D not resolved. CDR1 and CDR2 (germline): SNHLY, FYNNEI. The V gene lost 6 bases and the J gene lost 6 bases, with 5 bases spanning the gap. The CDR3 runs 11 residues. CDR3 sequence: CASRVYEKLFF. The CDR3 DNA reads as TGTGCCAGCAGGGTTTATGAAAAACTGTTTTTT. The full variable domain, completed using reference TRBV2 and TRBJ1-4, is EPEVTQTPSHQVTQMGQEVILRCVPISNHLYFYWYRQILGQKVEFLVSFYNNEISEKSEIFDDQFSVERPDGSNFTLKIRSTKLEDSAMYFCASRVYEKLFFGSGTQLSVL.

This clone was counted only a few times. Other DNA variants within this sample encode the same CDR3. The CDR3 nucleotides read TGTGCCAGCAGTTACGGGACGGGGGATTCACCCCTCCACTTT. It specifies CASSYGTGDSPLHF. The chain uses TRBV6-5 and TRBJ1-6, with D possibly being TRBD1 (5 bases). The germline V gene encodes CDR1 MNHEY and CDR2 SVGAGI. The CDR3 runs to 14 residues. V was cut by 2 bases and J by 8 bases, with 10 bases left in between.

The rearrangement links TRBV2 to TRBJ1-6; D not resolved. Germline CDR1 SNHLY, CDR2 FYNNEI. CDR3 size: 15 residues. Trimming shortened V by 7 bases and J by 7 bases, and 17 bases separated the two germline ends. The CDR3 reads CASTENGRGNSPLHF. The CDR3 DNA is TGTGCCAGCACTGAGAATGGCCGAGGGAATTCACCCCTCCACTTT.

This clone was detected once. The chain is built from TRBV5-1 and TRBJ2-6; D not certain. V was clipped by 1 base and J by 0 bases, with 5 bases between them. This CDR3 is built from 15 residues. In germline, CDR1 is SGHRS, CDR2 YFSETQ. The CDR3 nucleotides read TGCGCCAGCAGCTTGATCACCTCTGGGGCCAACGTCCTGACTTTC. Residues: CASSLITSGANVLTF.

V and J are TRBV30 and TRBJ1-3; D is possibly TRBD1 (5 bases). This CDR3 has 14 amino acids. Trimming took off 0 bases at V and 6 bases at J, with 12 bases between the two ends. In germline, CDR1 is GTSNPN, CDR2 SVGIG (reference sequence). The CDR3 protein is CAWSVWGRENTIYF. CDR3 sequence (DNA): TGTGCCTGGAGTGTATGGGGACGTGAAAACACCATATATTTT.

This rearrangement joins TRBV5-5 to TRBJ2-7, with TRBD1 matching over 7 bases. Germline CDR1 SGHKS, CDR2 YYEKEE (reference sequence). V trimming: 4 bases; J trimming: 3 bases; junction bases outside the gene matches: 7. This CDR3 region has 14 residues. The DNA of the CDR3 is TGTGCCAGCAGCCAGACAGGGACCGGCTACGAGCAGTACTTC. Translation: CASSQTGTGYEQYF.

This clone was counted only a few times. V is TRBV6-1 and J is TRBJ2-5, with 8 bases fitting TRBD2. Unmatched junction bases numbered 7, after V lost 6 bases and J lost 4 bases. The germline V gene encodes CDR1 MNHNS and CDR2 SASEGT. This CDR3 contains 14 residues. Here the CDR3 reads CASRSRGGRETQYF. The CDR3 region has the DNA TGTGCCAGCAGATCCCGGGGGGGCAGAGAGACCCAGTACTTC.

This clone was counted only a few times. The J gene is TRBJ1-1, the V gene TRBV18, with D possibly being TRBD1 (6 bases). Deletions cut 4 bases from V and 1 base from J, with 16 bases between. The CDR3 loop spans 16 amino acids. Germline values: CDR1 KGHSH, CDR2 LQKENI. CDR3 residues: CASSLSDRSTNTEAFF. The CDR3 nucleotides are TGTGCCAGCTCACTATCCGACAGGTCGACGAACACTGAAGCTTTCTTT.

This clone was observed a single time. CDR3 amino acids: CASSLTRGISGNTIYF. The CDR3 nucleotides are TGTGCCAGCAGCTTAACTCGGGGAATCTCTGGAAACACCATATATTTT. The chain is built from TRBV11-2 and TRBJ1-3; D is undetermined. In germline, CDR1 is SGHAT, CDR2 FQNNGV. The CDR3 runs to 16 residues. Trimming cost V 2 bases and J 0 bases, with 11 bases left between them.